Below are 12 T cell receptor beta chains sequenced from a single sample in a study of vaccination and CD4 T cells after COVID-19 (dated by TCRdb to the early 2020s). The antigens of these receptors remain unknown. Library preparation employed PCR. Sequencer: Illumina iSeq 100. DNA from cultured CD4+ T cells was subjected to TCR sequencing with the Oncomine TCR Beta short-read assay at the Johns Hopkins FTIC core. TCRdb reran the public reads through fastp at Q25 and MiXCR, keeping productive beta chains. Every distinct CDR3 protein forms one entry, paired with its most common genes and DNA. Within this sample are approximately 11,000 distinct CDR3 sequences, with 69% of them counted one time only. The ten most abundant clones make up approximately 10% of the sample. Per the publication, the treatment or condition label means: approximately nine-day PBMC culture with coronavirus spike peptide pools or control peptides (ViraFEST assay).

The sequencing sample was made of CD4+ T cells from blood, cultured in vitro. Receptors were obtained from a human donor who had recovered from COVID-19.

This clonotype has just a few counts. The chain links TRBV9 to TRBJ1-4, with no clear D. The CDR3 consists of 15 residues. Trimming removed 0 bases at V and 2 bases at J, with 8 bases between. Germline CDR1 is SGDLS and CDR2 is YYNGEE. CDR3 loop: CASSVGWRTNEKLFF. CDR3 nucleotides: TGTGCCAGCAGCGTAGGTTGGAGGACTAATGAAAAACTGTTTTTT.

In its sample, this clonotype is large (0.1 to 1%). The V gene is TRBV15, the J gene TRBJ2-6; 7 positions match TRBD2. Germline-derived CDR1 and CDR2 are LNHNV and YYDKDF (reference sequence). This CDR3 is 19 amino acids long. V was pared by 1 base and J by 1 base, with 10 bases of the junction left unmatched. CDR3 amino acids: CATSRGRAGVGSGANVLTF. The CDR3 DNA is TGTGCCACCAGCAGAGGTCGGGCGGGAGTGGGGTCTGGGGCCAACGTCCTGACTTTC.

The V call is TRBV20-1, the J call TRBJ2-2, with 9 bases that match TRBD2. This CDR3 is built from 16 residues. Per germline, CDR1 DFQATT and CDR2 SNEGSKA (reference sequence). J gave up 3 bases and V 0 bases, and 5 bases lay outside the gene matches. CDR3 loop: CSARDRLAGYTGELFF. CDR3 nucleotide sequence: TGCAGTGCTAGAGATCGGCTAGCGGGGTACACCGGGGAGCTGTTTTTT.

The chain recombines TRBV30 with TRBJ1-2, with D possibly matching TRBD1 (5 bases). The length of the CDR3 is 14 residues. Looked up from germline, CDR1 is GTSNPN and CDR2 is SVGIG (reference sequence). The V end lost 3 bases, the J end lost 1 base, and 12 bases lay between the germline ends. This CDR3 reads CAWRKWDFNYGYTF. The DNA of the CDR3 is TGTGCCTGGAGAAAATGGGACTTTAACTATGGCTACACCTTC.

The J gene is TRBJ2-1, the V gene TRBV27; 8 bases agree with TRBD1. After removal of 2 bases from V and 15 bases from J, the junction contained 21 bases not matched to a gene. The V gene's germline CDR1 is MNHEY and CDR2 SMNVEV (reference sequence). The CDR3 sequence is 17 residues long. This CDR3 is CASSLGFRGQGALPLFF. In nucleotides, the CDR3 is TGTGCCAGCAGTTTAGGTTTTCGTGGGCAGGGGGCGCTCCCTCTGTTCTTC.

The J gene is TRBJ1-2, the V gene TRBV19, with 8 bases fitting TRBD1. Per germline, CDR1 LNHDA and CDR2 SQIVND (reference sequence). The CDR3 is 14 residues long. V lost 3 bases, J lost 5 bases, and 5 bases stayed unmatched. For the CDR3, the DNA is TGTGCCAGTAGTATCAGGGGGCCGGATTATGGCTACACCTTC. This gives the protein CASSIRGPDYGYTF.

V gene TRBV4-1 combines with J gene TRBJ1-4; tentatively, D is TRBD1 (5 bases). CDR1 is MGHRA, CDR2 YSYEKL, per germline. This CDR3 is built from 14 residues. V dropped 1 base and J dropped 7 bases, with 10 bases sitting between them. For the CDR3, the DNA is TGCGCCAGCAGCCAAGGACAGACTGTTGAAAAACTGTTTTTT. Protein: CASSQGQTVEKLFF.

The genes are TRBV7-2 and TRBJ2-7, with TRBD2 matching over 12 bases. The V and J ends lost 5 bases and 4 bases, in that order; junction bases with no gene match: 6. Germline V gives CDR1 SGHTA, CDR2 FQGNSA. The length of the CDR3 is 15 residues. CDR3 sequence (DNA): TGTGCCAGCAGCACCAGGACTAGCGGGAATTACGAGCAGTACTTC. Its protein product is CASSTRTSGNYEQYF.

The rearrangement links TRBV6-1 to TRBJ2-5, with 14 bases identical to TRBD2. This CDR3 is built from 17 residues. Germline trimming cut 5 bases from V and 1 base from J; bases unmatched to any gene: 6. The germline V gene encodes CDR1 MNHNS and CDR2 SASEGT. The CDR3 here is CASSPRLAGGFQETQYF. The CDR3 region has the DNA TGTGCCAGCAGTCCCCGACTAGCGGGGGGGTTCCAAGAGACCCAGTACTTC.

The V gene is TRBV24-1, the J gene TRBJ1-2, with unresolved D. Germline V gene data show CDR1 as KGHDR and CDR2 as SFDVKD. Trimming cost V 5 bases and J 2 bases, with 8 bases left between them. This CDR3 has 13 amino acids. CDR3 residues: CATSVTGNYGYTF. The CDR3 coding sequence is TGTGCCACCAGTGTTACGGGAAACTATGGCTACACCTTC.

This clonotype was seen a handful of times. The CDR3 nucleotides read TGTGCCAGCAGTGAAGCCTCGATAGGCGGTTACCGTCAGCCCCAGCATTTT. This gives the protein CASSEASIGGYRQPQHF. The chain combines TRBV2 with TRBJ1-5; D gene ambiguous. The CDR3 contains 17 residues. The germline gives CDR1 SNHLY, CDR2 FYNNEI. The germline V and J ends were trimmed by 0 bases and 6 bases, with 18 bases remaining between them.

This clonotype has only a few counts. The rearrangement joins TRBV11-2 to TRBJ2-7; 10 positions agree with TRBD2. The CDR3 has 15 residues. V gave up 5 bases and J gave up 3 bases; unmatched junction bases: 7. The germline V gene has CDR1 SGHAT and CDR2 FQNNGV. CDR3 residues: CASSQLAGALYEQYF. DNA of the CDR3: TGTGCCAGCAGCCAGCTAGCGGGAGCCCTCTACGAGCAGTACTTC.